Below, 18 T cell receptor beta chains from the same sample are listed, as sequenced in a study of Graves' ophthalmopathy and Graves' hyperthyroidism. Amplification from RNA transcripts yielded the TCR beta CDR3 regions. After a first-round RT-PCR with HTBI primers, a second-round multiplex PCR was run. MiXCR, applied by TCRdb to the multiplex PCR reads, yields one record per CDR3 protein. The table records about 390,000 distinct CDR3 sequences, approximately 18% of them present only once. Sequenced input: peripheral blood. Source of these receptors: an adult woman with stable Graves' hyperthyroidism.

This clonotype was counted many times. The chain links TRBV28 to TRBJ2-5; D is unclear. This CDR3 region has 15 residues. The germline V gene encodes CDR1 MDHEN and CDR2 SYDVKM. Trimming took off 4 bases at V and 1 base at J, with 13 bases between the two ends. Written as DNA, the CDR3 is TGTGCCAGCAGTTCTTACGGAGCATTCCAAGAGACCCAGTACTTC. Its protein product is CASSSYGAFQETQYF.

This clonotype was seen only a few times. This chain's CDR3 is CASSLDDLYGYTF. The DNA for the CDR3 is TGTGCCAGCAGCTTGGACGACTTGTATGGCTACACCTTC. The gene calls are TRBV7-8 and TRBJ1-2; no clear D. Germline lookup yields CDR1 SGHVS and CDR2 FQNEAQ. The CDR3 runs 13 residues. V gave up 3 bases and J gave up 5 bases, with 10 bases separating them.

This clonotype showed up many times. V and J are TRBV20-1 and TRBJ2-7; 8 bases match TRBD2. This CDR3 has 15 residues. The germline V gene has CDR1 DFQATT and CDR2 SNEGSKA (reference sequence). The J segment lost 2 bases and the V segment lost 1 base, leaving 7 bases of the junction unmatched. The CDR3 DNA is TGCAGTGCTAGAGCTCGGACTAGCAGTACCTACGAGCAGTACTTC. Translating gives CSARARTSSTYEQYF.

This clonotype was found many times. This chain joins TRBV6-1 and TRBJ2-7, with D unclear. Looked up from germline, CDR1 is MNHNS and CDR2 is SASEGT. V lost 6 bases to trimming and J lost 4 bases, with 13 bases between them. The CDR3 loop spans 13 amino acids. CDR3: CASRPVRVYEQYF. In nucleotides, the CDR3 is TGTGCCAGCAGACCGGTACGGGTGTACGAGCAGTACTTC.

This clonotype was counted many times. The V gene is TRBV19, the J gene TRBJ1-1; D is uncertain. The V gene's germline CDR1 is LNHDA and CDR2 SQIVND (reference sequence). The CDR3 sequence is 15 residues long. V lost 2 bases to trimming and J lost 4 bases, with 14 bases between them. Written as DNA, the CDR3 is TGTGCCAGTAGTATAAGCCCGGAGGGAAGCACTGAAGCTTTCTTT. This sequence encodes CASSISPEGSTEAFF.

In this sample, this clonotype turned up a few times. V and J are TRBV19 and TRBJ1-1, with D tentatively TRBD1 (5 bases). The CDR3 is 15 residues long. V shed 6 bases and J shed 0 bases, with 14 bases lying between them. Germline loops: CDR1 LNHDA, CDR2 SQIVND (reference sequence). For the CDR3, the DNA is TGTGCCAGTAGCACCGGGACGTACATGAACACTGAAGCTTTCTTT. It specifies CASSTGTYMNTEAFF.

This clonotype came up many times. DNA of the CDR3: TGTGCCAGCAGCTTGGGTCGGGACGAGCAGTACTTC. It yields the protein CASSLGRDEQYF. The chain joins TRBV5-4 to TRBJ2-7; D remains ambiguous. The CDR3 runs to 12 residues. CDR1 SGHNT and CDR2 YYREEE come from the germline V gene (reference sequence). Trimming removed 0 bases at V and 5 bases at J, with 6 bases between.

Turning to this clonotype: A much larger clone is a single base away; this may be a read error. This chain connects TRBV27 to TRBJ1-5; D unclear. The germline V gene has CDR1 MNHEY and CDR2 SMNVEV (reference sequence). V lost 6 bases and J 4 bases, leaving 10 bases between the germline ends. The CDR3 totals 13 residues. CDR3 protein: CASSIRENQPQHF. DNA of the CDR3: TGTGCCAGCAGCATTAGGGAGAATCAGCCCCAGCATTTT.

The V call is TRBV28, the J call TRBJ2-7; D uncertain. The germline gives CDR1 MDHEN, CDR2 SYDVKM. The CDR3 has 11 residues. The CDR3: CSSSDSYEQYV. CDR3 nucleotide sequence: TGTTCCAGCAGCGATTCCTACGAGCAGTACGTC.

This clonotype was seen at least ten times. The rearrangement joins TRBV28 to TRBJ2-5, with 10 bases matching TRBD2. The CDR3 is 14 residues long. After removal of 6 bases from V and 5 bases from J, the junction contained 6 bases not matched to a gene. Germline-derived CDR1 and CDR2 are MDHEN and SYDVKM. CDR3: CASRQSGGGETQYF. The DNA of the CDR3 is TGTGCCAGCAGACAGAGCGGGGGGGGGGAGACCCAGTACTTC.

This clonotype was observed at least ten times. The V call is TRBV11-2, the J call TRBJ2-7; perhaps TRBD2 as D (5 bases). Trimming took off 2 bases at V and 2 bases at J, with 13 bases between the two ends. Germline CDR1 reads SGHAT; CDR2 reads FQNNGV. CDR3 length: 15 residues. The CDR3 protein is CASSLTTTVPYEQYF. The CDR3 coding sequence is TGTGCCAGCAGCTTAACGACTACCGTTCCCTACGAGCAGTACTTC.

This clonotype came up a few times. J is TRBJ2-2 and V is TRBV19, with 12 bases that match TRBD2. With 11 bases clipped from V and 7 bases from J, the junction kept 14 bases outside the gene matches. Germline V gene sequence: CDR1 LNHDA, CDR2 SQIVND (reference sequence). This CDR3 has 16 residues. CDR3 DNA sequence: TGTGCCTCTAGCGGGAGGGCCCAGAGGTCTAACGGGGAGCTGTTTTTT. Translating gives CASSGRAQRSNGELFF.

The chain couples TRBV7-9 to TRBJ1-1; a weak D match, TRBD1 (5 bases). In germline, CDR1 is SEHNR, CDR2 FQNEAQ (reference sequence). The CDR3 length is 14 residues. V gave up 0 bases and J gave up 5 bases, with 10 bases separating them. For the CDR3, the DNA is TGTGCCAGCAGCTTAGCTGGGGGAAGTACTGAAGCTTTCTTT. The encoded protein is CASSLAGGSTEAFF.

This clonotype has a count of ten or more. The chain is built from TRBV6-1 and TRBJ2-5; the D gene is possibly TRBD1 (5 bases). From germline, CDR1 is MNHNS and CDR2 SASEGT. Trimming left V 6 bases short and J 5 bases short, with 13 bases between. This CDR3 is 13 amino acids long. CDR3 nucleotides: TGTGCCAGCAGAACAGGAGTGGGGGAGACCCAGTACTTC. As protein: CASRTGVGETQYF.

Ten or more counts support this clonotype. V gene TRBV7-2 combines with J gene TRBJ2-7; D unclear. The CDR3 spans 16 residues. V lost 1 base, J lost 2 bases, and 15 bases lay in between. Germline V lookup: CDR1 SGHTA, CDR2 FQGNSA. The CDR3 spells CASSLGGWRSPYEQYF. CDR3 coding DNA: TGTGCCAGCAGCTTAGGAGGTTGGCGTTCACCCTACGAGCAGTACTTC.

This clonotype came up many times. The chain recombines TRBV5-1 with TRBJ1-1, with TRBD1 matching over 10 bases. The germline V gene encodes CDR1 SGHRS and CDR2 YFSETQ. This CDR3 contains 17 residues. The junction had 8 bases not matched to a gene; V was cut back by 1 base and J by 2 bases. The CDR3 is CASSLSVGQGGNTEAFF. CDR3 coding DNA: TGCGCCAGCAGCTTGTCAGTAGGACAGGGGGGTAACACTGAAGCTTTCTTT.

This clonotype was counted many times. At one end the junction does not follow the germline gene, possibly because of a read error. This rearrangement joins TRBV6-1 to TRBJ2-5; a weak D match, TRBD1 (5 bases). Germline values: CDR1 MNHNS, CDR2 SASEGT. This CDR3 has 10 residues. The CDR3 spells CASGRGISDF. CDR3 nucleotide sequence: TGTGCCAGCGGAAGGGGTATATCGGACTTC.

In its sample, this clonotype was seen many times. The chain has TRBV11-2 and TRBJ2-7; a weak D match, TRBD1 (6 bases). Trimming removed 0 bases from V and 3 bases from J, with 15 bases in between. This CDR3 spans 16 amino acids. The germline V gene has CDR1 SGHAT and CDR2 FQNNGV. The CDR3 reads CASSLEGAFHLYEQYF. The CDR3 nucleotides are TGTGCCAGCAGCTTAGAGGGGGCCTTCCACCTCTACGAGCAGTACTTC.